These T cell receptor beta chains were read from a single sample in a study of tumor-infiltrating lymphocytes in primary liver carcinoma. TCRdb itself ran the multiplex PCR reads through MiXCR, one entry per CDR3 protein. The data contain fewer than 350,000 distinct CDR3 sequences, roughly two thirds of them singletons. The sequenced sample consisted of peripheral blood. These receptors came from a man aged 40-55 years with primary liver carcinoma and hepatitis B virus infection. Each CDR3 is given without its conserved first and last residue. Each record gives: D gene, V gene, CDR3 protein. D genes are given only for firm matches.

D: -; V: TRBV6-1; CDR3: ASSDQSSYNSPLH
D: -; V: TRBV11-2; CDR3: ASRLEVNTGELF
D: -; V: TRBV6-2/TRBV6-3; CDR3: ASSYTPQDSDSYNEQF
D: -; V: TRBV6-1; CDR3: ASSEGVRLANTGELF
D: -; V: TRBV6-5; CDR3: ASKLGADHGYT
D: TRBD2; V: TRBV11-2; CDR3: ASSLLSASAGTKDTGELF
D: TRBD2; V: TRBV11-2; CDR3: ASSPGGTSGTGELL
D: -; V: TRBV11-2; CDR3: ASRGTNGNYEQY
D: TRBD1; V: TRBV6-6; CDR3: ASSYLGQSNQPQH
D: -; V: TRBV11-2; CDR3: AISLAHGQTYEQY
D: -; V: TRBV11-2; CDR3: ASSLLGANTGELF
D: TRBD2; V: TRBV11-1; CDR3: ASGLSQTSGRRTDAQY
D: TRBD1; V: TRBV7-9; CDR3: ASSSGQWRSPLH